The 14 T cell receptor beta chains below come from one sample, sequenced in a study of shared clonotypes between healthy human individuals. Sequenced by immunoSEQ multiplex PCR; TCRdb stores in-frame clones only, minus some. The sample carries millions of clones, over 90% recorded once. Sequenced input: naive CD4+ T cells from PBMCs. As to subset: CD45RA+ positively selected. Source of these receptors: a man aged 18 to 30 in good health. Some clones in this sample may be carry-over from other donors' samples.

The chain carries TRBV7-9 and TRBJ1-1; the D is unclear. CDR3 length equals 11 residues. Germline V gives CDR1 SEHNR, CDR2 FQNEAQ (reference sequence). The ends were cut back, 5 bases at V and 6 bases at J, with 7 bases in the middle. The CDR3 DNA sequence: TGTGCCAGCAGCGCCCAGGCTGAAGCTTTCTTT. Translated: CASSAQAEAFF.

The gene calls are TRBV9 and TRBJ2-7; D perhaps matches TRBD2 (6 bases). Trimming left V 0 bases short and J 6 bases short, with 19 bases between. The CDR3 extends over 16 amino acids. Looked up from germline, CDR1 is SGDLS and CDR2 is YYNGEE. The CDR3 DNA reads TGTGCCAGCAGCGTAGGCATTCGGGTGGAGGGCGGCGAGCAGTACTTC. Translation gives CASSVGIRVEGGEQYF.

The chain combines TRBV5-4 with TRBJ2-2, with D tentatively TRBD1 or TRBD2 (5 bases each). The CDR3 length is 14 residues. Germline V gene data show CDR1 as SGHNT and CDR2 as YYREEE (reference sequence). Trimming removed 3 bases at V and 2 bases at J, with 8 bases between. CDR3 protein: CASSWDGNTGELFF. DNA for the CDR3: TGTGCCAGCAGCTGGGACGGTAACACCGGGGAGCTGTTTTTT.

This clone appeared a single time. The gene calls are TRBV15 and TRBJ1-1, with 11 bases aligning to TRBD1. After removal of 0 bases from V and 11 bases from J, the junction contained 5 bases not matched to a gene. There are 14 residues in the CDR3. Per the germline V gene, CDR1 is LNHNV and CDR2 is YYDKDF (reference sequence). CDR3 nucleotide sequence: TGTGCCACCAGCAGAGATATCGGGACAGGGGGGGCTTTCTTT. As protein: CATSRDIGTGGAFF.

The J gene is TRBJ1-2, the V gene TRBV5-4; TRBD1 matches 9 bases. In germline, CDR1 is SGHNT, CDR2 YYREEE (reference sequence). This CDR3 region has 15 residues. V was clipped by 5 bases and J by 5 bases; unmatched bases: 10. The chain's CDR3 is CASRPGQGDLYGYTF. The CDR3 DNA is TGTGCCAGCAGACCGGGACAGGGCGACCTTTATGGCTACACCTTC. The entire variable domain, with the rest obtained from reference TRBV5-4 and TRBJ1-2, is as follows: ETGVTQSPTHLIKTRGQQVTLRCSSQSGHNTVSWYQQALGQGPQFIFQYYREEENGRGNFPPRFSGLQFPNYSSELNVNALELDDSALYLCASRPGQGDLYGYTFGSGTRLTVV.

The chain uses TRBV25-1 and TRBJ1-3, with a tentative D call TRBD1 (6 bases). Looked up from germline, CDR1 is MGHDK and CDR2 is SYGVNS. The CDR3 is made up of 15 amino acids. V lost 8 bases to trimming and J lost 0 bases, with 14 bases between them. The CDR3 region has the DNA TGTGCCAGCTCCCCTGACAGGACCTCTGGAAACACCATATATTTT. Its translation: CASSPDRTSGNTIYF.

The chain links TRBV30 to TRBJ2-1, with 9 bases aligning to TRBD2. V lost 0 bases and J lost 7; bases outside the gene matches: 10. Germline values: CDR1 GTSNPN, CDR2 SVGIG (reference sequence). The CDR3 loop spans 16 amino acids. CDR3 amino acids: CAWSVWAPGLANEQFF. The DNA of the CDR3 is TGTGCCTGGAGTGTATGGGCCCCGGGACTAGCAAATGAGCAGTTCTTC.

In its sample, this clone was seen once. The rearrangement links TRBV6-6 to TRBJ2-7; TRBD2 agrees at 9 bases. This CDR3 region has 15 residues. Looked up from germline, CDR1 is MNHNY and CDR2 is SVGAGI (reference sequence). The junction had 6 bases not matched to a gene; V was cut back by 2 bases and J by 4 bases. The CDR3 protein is CASSYGLAGYYEQYF. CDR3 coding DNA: TGTGCCAGCAGTTACGGGCTAGCGGGGTATTACGAGCAGTACTTC.

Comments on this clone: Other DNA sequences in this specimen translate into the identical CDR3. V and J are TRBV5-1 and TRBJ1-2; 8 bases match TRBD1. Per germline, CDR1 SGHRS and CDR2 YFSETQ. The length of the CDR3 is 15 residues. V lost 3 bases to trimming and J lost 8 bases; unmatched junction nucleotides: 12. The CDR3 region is CASSSTGQAMPGYTF. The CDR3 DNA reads TGCGCCAGCAGCTCAACGGGACAGGCGATGCCCGGCTACACCTTC. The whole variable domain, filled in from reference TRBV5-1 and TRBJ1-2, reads KAGVTQTPRYLIKTRGQQVTLSCSPISGHRSVSWYQQTPGQGLQFLFEYFSETQRNKGNFPGRFSGRQFSNSRSEMNVSTLELGDSALYLCASSSTGQAMPGYTFGSGTRLTVV.

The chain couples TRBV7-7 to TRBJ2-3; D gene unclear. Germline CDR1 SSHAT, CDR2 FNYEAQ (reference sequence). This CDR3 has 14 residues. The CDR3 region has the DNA TGTGCTAATTTAAGGTACCCTAGCACAGATACGCAGTATTTT. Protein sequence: CANLRYPSTDTQYF.

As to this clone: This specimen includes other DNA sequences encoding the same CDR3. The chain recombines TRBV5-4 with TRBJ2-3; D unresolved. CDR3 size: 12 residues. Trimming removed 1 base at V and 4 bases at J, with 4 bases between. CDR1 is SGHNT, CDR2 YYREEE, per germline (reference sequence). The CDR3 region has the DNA TGTGCCAGCAGCTTGTCATCAGATACGCAGTATTTT. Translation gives CASSLSSDTQYF.

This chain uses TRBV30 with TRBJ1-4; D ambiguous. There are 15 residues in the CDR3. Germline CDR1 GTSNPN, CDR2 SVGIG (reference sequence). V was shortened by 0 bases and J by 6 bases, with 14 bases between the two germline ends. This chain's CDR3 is CAWSVLQKSHEKLFF. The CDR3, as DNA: TGTGCCTGGAGTGTACTGCAAAAGTCGCATGAAAAACTGTTTTTT.

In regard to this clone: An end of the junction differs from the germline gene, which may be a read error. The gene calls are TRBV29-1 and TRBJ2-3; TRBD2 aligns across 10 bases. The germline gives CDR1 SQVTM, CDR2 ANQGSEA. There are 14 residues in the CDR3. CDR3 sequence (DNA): TGCAGCGTGGAAGGGACTAGCGGCACAGATACGCAGTATTTT. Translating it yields CSVEGTSGTDTQYF.

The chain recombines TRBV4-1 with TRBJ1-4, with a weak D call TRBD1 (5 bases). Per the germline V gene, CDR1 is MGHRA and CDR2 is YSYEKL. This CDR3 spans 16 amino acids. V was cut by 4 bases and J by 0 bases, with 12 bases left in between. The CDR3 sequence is CASSLPQDSTNEKLFF. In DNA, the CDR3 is TGCGCCAGCAGCCTTCCACAGGATTCAACTAATGAAAAACTGTTTTTT.